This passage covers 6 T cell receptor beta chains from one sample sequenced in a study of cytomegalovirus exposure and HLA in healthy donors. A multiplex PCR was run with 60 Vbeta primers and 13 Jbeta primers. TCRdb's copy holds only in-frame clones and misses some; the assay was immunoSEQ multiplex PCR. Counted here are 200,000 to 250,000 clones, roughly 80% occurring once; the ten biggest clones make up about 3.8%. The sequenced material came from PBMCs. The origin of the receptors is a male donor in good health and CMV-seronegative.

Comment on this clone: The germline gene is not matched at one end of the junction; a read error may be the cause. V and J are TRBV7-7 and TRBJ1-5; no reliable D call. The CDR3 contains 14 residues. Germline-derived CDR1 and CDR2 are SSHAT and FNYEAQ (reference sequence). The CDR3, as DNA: TGTGCTAGCAGCCAACTCGTGGGCGATCAGCCCCAGCATTTT. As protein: CASSQLVGDQPQHF.

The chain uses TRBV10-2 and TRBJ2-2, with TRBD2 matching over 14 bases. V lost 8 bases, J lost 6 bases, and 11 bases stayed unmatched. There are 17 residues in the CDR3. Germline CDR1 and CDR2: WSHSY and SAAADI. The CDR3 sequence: CASVGTSGSKVAGELFF. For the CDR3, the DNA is TGCGCCAGCGTTGGGACTAGCGGGAGTAAAGTAGCCGGGGAGCTGTTTTTT.

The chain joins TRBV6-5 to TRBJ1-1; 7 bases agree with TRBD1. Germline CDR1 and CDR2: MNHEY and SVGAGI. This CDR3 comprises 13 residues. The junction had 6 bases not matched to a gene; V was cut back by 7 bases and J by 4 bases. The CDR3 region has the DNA TGTGCCAGCACGACAGGGCCTTTCACTGAAGCTTTCTTT. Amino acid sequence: CASTTGPFTEAFF.

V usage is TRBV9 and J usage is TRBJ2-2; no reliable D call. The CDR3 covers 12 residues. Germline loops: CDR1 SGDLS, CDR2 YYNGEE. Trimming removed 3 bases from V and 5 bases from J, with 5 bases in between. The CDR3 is CASSGHTGELFF. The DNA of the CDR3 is TGTGCCAGCAGCGGACATACCGGGGAGCTGTTTTTT.

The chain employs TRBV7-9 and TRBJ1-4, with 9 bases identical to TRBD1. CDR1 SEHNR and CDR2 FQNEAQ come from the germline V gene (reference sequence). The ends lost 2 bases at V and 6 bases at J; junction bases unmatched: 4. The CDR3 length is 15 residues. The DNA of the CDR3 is TGTGCCAGCAGCTTATCACGGACAGGGGATGAAAAACTGTTTTTT. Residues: CASSLSRTGDEKLFF. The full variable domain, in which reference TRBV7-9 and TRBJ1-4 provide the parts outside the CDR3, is DTGVSQNPRHKITKRGQNVTFRCDPISEHNRLYWYRQTLGQGPEFLTYFQNEAQLEKSRLLSDRFSAERPKGSFSTLEIQRTEQGDSAMYLCASSLSRTGDEKLFFGSGTQLSVL.

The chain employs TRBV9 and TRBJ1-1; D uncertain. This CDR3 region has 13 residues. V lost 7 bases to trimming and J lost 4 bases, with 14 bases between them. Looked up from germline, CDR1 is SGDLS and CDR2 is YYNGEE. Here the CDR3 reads CASGPGMITEAFF. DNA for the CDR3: TGTGCCAGCGGTCCCGGGATGATCACTGAAGCTTTCTTT.